Presented here are 27 T cell receptor beta chains from one specimen sequenced in a study of beta chain features in type 1 diabetes. The isolated RNA, all of it, was reverse transcribed, so expressed TCRB transcripts were what got sequenced. Here immunoSEQ multiplex PCR was the method, and the copy in TCRdb shows in-frame clones only, minus some. The repertoire has some 900,000 clones, about 17% of them found once; the top ten carry 0.023%. The sequenced sample consisted of naive CD4+ T cells from blood. These receptor sequences come from a woman aged 18-30 years in good health.

This clone appeared a few times. V is TRBV28 and J is TRBJ1-2; tentatively, D is TRBD1 (6 bases). V was clipped by 2 bases and J by 7 bases, with 23 bases between them. The germline V gene has CDR1 MDHEN and CDR2 SYDVKM. This CDR3 is built from 17 residues. The CDR3: CASSLNSNGGVLSGYTF. In nucleotides, the CDR3 is TGTGCCAGCAGTTTAAACAGTAATGGGGGCGTTCTGTCTGGCTACACCTTC.

This clone was seen a few times. The sample contains more than one DNA sequence encoding this CDR3. The chain recombines TRBV5-1 with TRBJ2-1; D is uncertain. Germline assignment: CDR1 SGHRS and CDR2 YFSETQ. V was cut by 0 bases and J by 0 bases, with 1 base left in between. The CDR3 length is 13 residues. CDR3 in amino acids: CASSLDSYNEQFF. In DNA, the CDR3 is TGCGCCAGCAGCTTGGACTCCTACAATGAGCAGTTCTTC.

The chain carries TRBV18 and TRBJ2-3; unclear D gene. This CDR3 is 16 amino acids long. The V end was cut by 2 bases, the J end by 2 bases, with 14 bases between. Germline V gene sequence: CDR1 KGHSH, CDR2 LQKENI. The CDR3 spells CASSPNSYTFTDTQYF. As DNA, the CDR3 is TGTGCCAGCTCACCAAACTCCTACACATTCACAGATACGCAGTATTTT.

The chain uses TRBV5-4 and TRBJ2-1; D not certain. This CDR3 is 15 amino acids long. Trimming removed 0 bases from V and 0 bases from J, with 7 bases in between. Looked up from germline, CDR1 is SGHNT and CDR2 is YYREEE (reference sequence). CDR3 DNA: TGTGCCAGCAGCTTGGAGACTTACTCCTACAATGAGCAGTTCTTC. Protein product: CASSLETYSYNEQFF.

This clone was seen a handful of times. The chain is built from TRBV7-2 and TRBJ1-1; D call uncertain. Germline V gene sequence: CDR1 SGHTA, CDR2 FQGNSA. The CDR3 contains 14 residues. V dropped 1 base and J dropped 4 bases, with 10 bases sitting between them. In DNA, the CDR3 is TGTGCCAGCAGCTTAGTGATAGAAAGCACTGAAGCTTTCTTT. This translates into CASSLVIESTEAFF.

V is TRBV5-4 and J is TRBJ2-1, with 13 bases aligning to TRBD2. This CDR3 is built from 18 residues. Germline-derived CDR1 and CDR2 are SGHNT and YYREEE (reference sequence). After removal of 3 bases from V and 1 base from J, the junction contained 7 bases not matched to a gene. CDR3 sequence: CASSSRTSGRDSYNEQFF. CDR3 coding DNA: TGTGCCAGCAGCTCCCGGACTAGCGGGAGAGATTCCTACAATGAGCAGTTCTTC.

V is TRBV5-1 and J is TRBJ2-3; 7 positions match TRBD2. Trimming removed 5 bases from V and 0 bases from J; junction bases left unmatched: 6. The germline gives CDR1 SGHRS, CDR2 YFSETQ. The CDR3 runs to 15 residues. The DNA for the CDR3 is TGCGCCAGCAGTTATCAACTAGCGAGCACAGATACGCAGTATTTT. This translates into CASSYQLASTDTQYF.

This clone has a handful of counts. The chain employs TRBV9 and TRBJ2-3; TRBD2 is a possible D gene (5 bases). The CDR3 spans 16 residues. Germline values: CDR1 SGDLS, CDR2 YYNGEE. V gave up 3 bases and J gave up 1 base, with 15 bases separating them. CDR3 residues: CASSGGSHGGTDTQYF. The DNA for the CDR3 is TGTGCCAGCAGCGGCGGCTCCCACGGGGGCACAGATACGCAGTATTTT.

Comments on this clone: Different DNA sequences within this sample yield the same CDR3. This chain uses TRBV9 with TRBJ2-5, with TRBD2 matching over 7 bases. With 2 bases clipped from V and 2 bases from J, the junction kept 3 bases outside the gene matches. CDR3 length: 14 residues. Germline CDR1 reads SGDLS; CDR2 reads YYNGEE. In DNA, the CDR3 is TGTGCCAGCAGCGTCGGCGGGAGACAAGAGACCCAGTACTTC. It is translated as CASSVGGRQETQYF.

In its sample, this clone was seen a few times. The rearrangement uses TRBV7-2 and TRBJ1-5; 8 nucleotides align to TRBD1. V trimming: 2 bases; J trimming: 2 bases; junction bases outside the gene matches: 2. The CDR3 contains 15 residues. The germline gives CDR1 SGHTA, CDR2 FQGNSA. CDR3 DNA sequence: TGTGCCAGCAGCTTACAGGGGGCGGGCAATCAGCCCCAGCATTTT. Translating gives CASSLQGAGNQPQHF. The whole variable domain, filled in from reference TRBV7-2 and TRBJ1-5, reads GAGVSQSPSNKVTEKGKDVELRCDPISGHTALYWYRQSLGQGLEFLIYFQGNSAPDKSGLPSDRFSAERTGGSVSTLTIQRTQQEDSAVYLCASSLQGAGNQPQHFGDGTRLSIL.

This clone has a handful of counts. The chain employs TRBV9 and TRBJ2-3; TRBD2 might be the D (5 bases). Per germline, CDR1 SGDLS and CDR2 YYNGEE. V lost 3 bases and J lost 4, with 12 bases in between. The length of the CDR3 is 14 residues. The DNA of the CDR3 is TGTGCCAGCAGCGGCGGGCCAGGAGCAGATACGCAGTATTTT. It yields the protein CASSGGPGADTQYF.

The chain links TRBV2 to TRBJ2-5; possible D gene TRBD1, 6 bases. Looked up from germline, CDR1 is SNHLY and CDR2 is FYNNEI. This CDR3 comprises 13 residues. V lost 8 bases and J 1 base, leaving 11 bases between the germline ends. CDR3 nucleotide sequence: TGTGCCAGCTCGAGGGGGATCCAAGAGACCCAGTACTTC. Residues: CASSRGIQETQYF.

This clone was picked up a small number of times. This sequence joins TRBV15 and TRBJ2-1; possible D gene TRBD2, 6 bases. Germline V gene lookup returns CDR1 LNHNV and CDR2 YYDKDF (reference sequence). The CDR3 covers 15 residues. V shed 1 base and J shed 5 bases, with 12 bases lying between them. The CDR3 protein is CATSRARLDNNEQFF. The CDR3 nucleotides are TGTGCCACCAGCAGAGCGAGACTAGATAACAATGAGCAGTTCTTC.

CDR3 in amino acids: CASSGTAGAAYEQYF. DNA for the CDR3: TGTGCCAGCAGCGGCACCGCCGGGGCCGCCTACGAGCAGTACTTC. The rearrangement uses TRBV11-2 and TRBJ2-7; the D gene could be TRBD1 or TRBD2 (5 bases each). The CDR3 runs 15 residues. Germline V gene sequence: CDR1 SGHAT, CDR2 FQNNGV. Trimming stripped 5 bases from V and 2 bases from J, with 16 bases between. The whole variable domain, filled in from reference TRBV11-2 and TRBJ2-7, reads EAGVAQSPRYKIIEKRQSVAFWCNPISGHATLYWYQQILGQGPKLLIQFQNNGVVDDSQLPKDRFSAERLKGVDSTLKIQPAKLEDSAVYLCASSGTAGAAYEQYFGPGTRLTVT.

A few counts support this clone. This chain uses TRBV7-9 with TRBJ1-2, with D unclear. The CDR3 loop spans 15 amino acids. Germline CDR1 reads SEHNR; CDR2 reads FQNEAQ (reference sequence). V lost 10 bases, J lost 3 bases, and 21 bases lay in between. The CDR3, as DNA: TGTGCCACCAAAGAACGGGTAGACTTCGACTATGGCTACACCTTC. As protein: CATKERVDFDYGYTF.

J is TRBJ2-3 and V is TRBV28; 8 positions match TRBD2. Losses at the gene ends were 6 bases for V and 2 bases for J; bases not matched to a gene: 7. The CDR3 is 15 amino acids. The germline CDR1 and CDR2 sequences are MDHEN and SYDVKM. This CDR3 is CASSLNSGATDTQYF. CDR3 DNA: TGTGCCAGCAGCCTAAATAGCGGGGCCACAGATACGCAGTATTTT.

To note about this clone: Other DNA variants within this sample encode the same CDR3. This rearrangement joins TRBV7-2 to TRBJ2-7; D is uncertain. Germline V gene data show CDR1 as SGHTA and CDR2 as FQGNSA. V dropped 1 base and J dropped 1 base, with 8 bases sitting between them. CDR3 length equals 14 residues. CDR3 region: CASSLGRTSYEQYF. In nucleotides, the CDR3 is TGTGCCAGCAGCTTAGGGAGAACATCCTACGAGCAGTACTTC. Full variable domain (outside the CDR3, taken from reference TRBV7-2 and TRBJ2-7): GAGVSQSPSNKVTEKGKDVELRCDPISGHTALYWYRQSLGQGLEFLIYFQGNSAPDKSGLPSDRFSAERTGGSVSTLTIQRTQQEDSAVYLCASSLGRTSYEQYFGPGTRLTVT.

There are a few counts of this clone. The CDR3 here is CASSRDPRGPTNEKLFF. The CDR3 DNA reads TGTGCCAGCAGCCGCGACCCCCGGGGTCCAACTAATGAAAAACTGTTTTTT. The rearrangement links TRBV4-2 to TRBJ1-4; no firm D call. The CDR3 extends over 17 amino acids. Deletions cut 4 bases from V and 0 bases from J, with 15 bases between. Germline V gene sequence: CDR1 LGHNA, CDR2 YNFKEQ.

The chain combines TRBV7-2 with TRBJ2-3; 11 bases fit TRBD2. This CDR3 spans 15 amino acids. Germline CDR1 SGHTA, CDR2 FQGNSA. The ends lost 3 bases at V and 2 bases at J; junction bases unmatched: 1. Written as DNA, the CDR3 is TGTGCCAGCAGCTTGGGACTAGCGGTCACAGATACGCAGTATTTT. It yields the protein CASSLGLAVTDTQYF.

This chain links TRBV7-8 with TRBJ1-1; D is possibly TRBD1 (5 bases). V shed 1 base and J shed 0 bases, with 9 bases lying between them. Germline V gene data show CDR1 as SGHVS and CDR2 as FQNEAQ. CDR3 length: 15 amino acids. CDR3 region: CASSLVWGLNTEAFF. CDR3 coding DNA: TGTGCCAGCAGCTTAGTGTGGGGCTTGAACACTGAAGCTTTCTTT.

There are a few counts of this clone. The CDR3 nucleotides read TGTGCCAGCAGTTTCCACGGGATAAGCTCCTACAATGAGCAGTTCTTC. Translating it yields CASSFHGISSYNEQFF. This chain links TRBV28 with TRBJ2-1, with D perhaps matching TRBD2 (5 bases). The V and J ends lost 3 bases and 0 bases respectively, with 12 bases between them. Germline lookup yields CDR1 MDHEN and CDR2 SYDVKM. This CDR3 contains 16 residues.

V usage is TRBV9 and J usage is TRBJ2-7; D ambiguous. V was shortened by 0 bases and J by 3 bases, with 13 bases between the two germline ends. The germline CDR1 and CDR2 sequences are SGDLS and YYNGEE. The CDR3 has 15 amino acids. CDR3 in DNA: TGTGCCAGCAGCGTAGGAGCTCTGAACGTCTACGAGCAGTACTTC. Encoded protein: CASSVGALNVYEQYF.

The chain has TRBV6-5 and TRBJ1-5; D ambiguous. V lost 5 bases and J 0 bases, leaving 11 bases between the germline ends. The CDR3 is 15 residues long. Looked up from germline, CDR1 is MNHEY and CDR2 is SVGAGI. The CDR3 nucleotides read TGTGCCAGCAGTAGGACCGCATATAGCAATCAGCCCCAGCATTTT. The encoded protein is CASSRTAYSNQPQHF.

The CDR3 protein is CASTQGRGTETQYF. CDR3 nucleotide sequence: TGCGCCAGCACCCAGGGGCGAGGTACGGAGACCCAGTACTTC. The chain carries TRBV5-1 and TRBJ2-5; tentative D call: TRBD1 (6 bases). The germline V gene has CDR1 SGHRS and CDR2 YFSETQ. The CDR3 consists of 14 residues. V lost 6 bases to trimming and J lost 5 bases, with 17 bases between them. The variable domain in full, completed from reference TRBV5-1 and TRBJ2-5, reads KAGVTQTPRYLIKTRGQQVTLSCSPISGHRSVSWYQQTPGQGLQFLFEYFSETQRNKGNFPGRFSGRQFSNSRSEMNVSTLELGDSALYLCASTQGRGTETQYFGPGTRLLVL.

This sequence joins TRBV19 and TRBJ1-5, with D uncertain. Germline lookup yields CDR1 LNHDA and CDR2 SQIVND (reference sequence). With 6 bases removed from V and 2 bases from J, the gap between germline ends came to 5 bases. This CDR3 is 12 amino acids long. The chain's CDR3 is CASRVGNQPQHF. CDR3 coding DNA: TGTGCCAGTAGGGTAGGCAATCAGCCCCAGCATTTT.

The chain joins TRBV28 to TRBJ1-2; D gene unclear. V gave up 8 bases and J gave up 0 bases, with 4 bases separating them. This CDR3 region has 11 residues. Germline lookup yields CDR1 MDHEN and CDR2 SYDVKM. The CDR3: CASLANYGYTF. CDR3 nucleotide sequence: TGTGCCAGCCTGGCTAACTATGGCTACACCTTC.

V gene TRBV29-1 combines with J gene TRBJ2-1; 7 bases line up with TRBD2. Germline assignment: CDR1 SQVTM and CDR2 ANQGSEA. This CDR3 region has 18 residues. The V segment lost 4 bases and the J segment 4 bases; nucleotides outside the gene matches: 19. CDR3 DNA sequence: TGCAGCGTTGTAGGTCCGGCGGGGTCTAGCGGATTATACAATGAGCAGTTCTTC. As protein: CSVVGPAGSSGLYNEQFF.